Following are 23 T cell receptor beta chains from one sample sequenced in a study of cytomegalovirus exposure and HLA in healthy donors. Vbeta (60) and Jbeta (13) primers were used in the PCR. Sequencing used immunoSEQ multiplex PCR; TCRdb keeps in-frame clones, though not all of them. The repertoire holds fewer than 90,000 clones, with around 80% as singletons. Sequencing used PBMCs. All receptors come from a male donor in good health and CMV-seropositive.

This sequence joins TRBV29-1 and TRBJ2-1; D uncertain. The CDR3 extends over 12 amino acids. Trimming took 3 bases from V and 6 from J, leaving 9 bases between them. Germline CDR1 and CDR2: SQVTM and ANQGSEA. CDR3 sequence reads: CSVDIGRNEQFF. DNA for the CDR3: TGCAGCGTTGATATTGGCCGCAATGAGCAGTTCTTC.

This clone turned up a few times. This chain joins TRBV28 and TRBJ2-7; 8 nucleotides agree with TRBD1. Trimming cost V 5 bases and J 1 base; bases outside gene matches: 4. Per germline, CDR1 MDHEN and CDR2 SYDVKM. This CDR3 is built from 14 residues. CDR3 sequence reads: CASSVQGASYEQYF. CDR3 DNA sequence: TGTGCCAGCAGTGTCCAGGGGGCATCCTACGAGCAGTACTTC.

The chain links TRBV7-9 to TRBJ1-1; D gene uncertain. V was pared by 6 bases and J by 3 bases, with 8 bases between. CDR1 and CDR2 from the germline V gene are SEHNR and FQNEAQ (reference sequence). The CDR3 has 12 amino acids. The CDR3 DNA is TGTGCCAGCAGTCAACAGTACACTGAAGCTTTCTTT. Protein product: CASSQQYTEAFF.

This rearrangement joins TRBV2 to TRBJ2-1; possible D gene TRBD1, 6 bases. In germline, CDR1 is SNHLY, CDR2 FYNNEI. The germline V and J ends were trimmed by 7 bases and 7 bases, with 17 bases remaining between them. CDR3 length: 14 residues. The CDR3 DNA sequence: TGTGCCAGCACGGCTCAGGGGTTTACGAATGAGCAGTTCTTC. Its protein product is CASTAQGFTNEQFF.

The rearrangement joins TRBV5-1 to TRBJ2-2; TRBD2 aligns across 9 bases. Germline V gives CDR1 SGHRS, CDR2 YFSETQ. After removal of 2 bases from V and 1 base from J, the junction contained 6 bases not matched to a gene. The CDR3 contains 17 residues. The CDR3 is CASSFVLAGLNTGELFF. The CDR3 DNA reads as TGCGCCAGCAGCTTTGTTCTAGCGGGGCTGAACACCGGGGAGCTGTTTTTT.

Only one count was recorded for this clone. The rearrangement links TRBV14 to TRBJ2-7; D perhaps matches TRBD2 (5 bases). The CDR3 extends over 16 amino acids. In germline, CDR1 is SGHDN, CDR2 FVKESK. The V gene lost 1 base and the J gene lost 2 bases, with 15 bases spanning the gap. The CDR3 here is CASSQVLRARAYEQYF. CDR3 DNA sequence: TGTGCCAGCAGCCAAGTATTGAGGGCGCGAGCCTACGAGCAGTACTTC.

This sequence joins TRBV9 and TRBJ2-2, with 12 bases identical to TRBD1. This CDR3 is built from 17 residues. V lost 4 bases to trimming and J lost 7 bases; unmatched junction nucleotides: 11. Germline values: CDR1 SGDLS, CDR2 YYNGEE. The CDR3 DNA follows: TGTGCCAGCAGCTTATCTCCGGGACAGGGGGCGAACGGGGAGCTGTTTTTT. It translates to CASSLSPGQGANGELFF.

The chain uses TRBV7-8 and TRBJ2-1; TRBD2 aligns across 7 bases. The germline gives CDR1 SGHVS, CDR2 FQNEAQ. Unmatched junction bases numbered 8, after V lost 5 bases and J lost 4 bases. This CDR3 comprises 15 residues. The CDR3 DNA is TGTGCCAGCAGCCCTGCGGGAGTTTTGTACAATGAGCAGTTCTTC. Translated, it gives CASSPAGVLYNEQFF.

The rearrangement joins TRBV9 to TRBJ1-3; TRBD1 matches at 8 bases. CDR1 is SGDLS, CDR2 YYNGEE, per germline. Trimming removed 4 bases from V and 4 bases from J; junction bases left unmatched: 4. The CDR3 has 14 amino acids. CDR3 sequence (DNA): TGTGCCAGCAGCCCCCGGACAGGGGGAAACACCATATATTTT. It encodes CASSPRTGGNTIYF.

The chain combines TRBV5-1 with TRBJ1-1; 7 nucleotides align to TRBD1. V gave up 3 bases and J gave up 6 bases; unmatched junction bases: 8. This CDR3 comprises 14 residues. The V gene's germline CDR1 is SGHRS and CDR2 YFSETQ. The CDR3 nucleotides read TGCGCCAGCAGCTGGACAGGACCTGGCGCTGAAGCTTTCTTT. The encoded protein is CASSWTGPGAEAFF. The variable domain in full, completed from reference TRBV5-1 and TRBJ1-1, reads KAGVTQTPRYLIKTRGQQVTLSCSPISGHRSVSWYQQTPGQGLQFLFEYFSETQRNKGNFPGRFSGRQFSNSRSEMNVSTLELGDSALYLCASSWTGPGAEAFFGQGTRLTVV.

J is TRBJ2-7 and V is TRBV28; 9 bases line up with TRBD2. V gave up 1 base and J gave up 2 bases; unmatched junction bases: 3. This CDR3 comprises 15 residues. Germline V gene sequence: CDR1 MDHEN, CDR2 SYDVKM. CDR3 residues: CASSLFLAGTYEQYF. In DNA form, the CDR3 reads TGTGCCAGCAGTTTATTTCTAGCGGGAACCTACGAGCAGTACTTC.

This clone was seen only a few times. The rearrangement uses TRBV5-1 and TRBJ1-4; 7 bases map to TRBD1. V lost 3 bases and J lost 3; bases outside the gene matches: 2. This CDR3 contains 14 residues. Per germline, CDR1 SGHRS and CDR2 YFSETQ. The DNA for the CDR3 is TGCGCCAGCAGCTCGGGACAGCCTAATGAAAAACTGTTTTTT. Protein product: CASSSGQPNEKLFF.

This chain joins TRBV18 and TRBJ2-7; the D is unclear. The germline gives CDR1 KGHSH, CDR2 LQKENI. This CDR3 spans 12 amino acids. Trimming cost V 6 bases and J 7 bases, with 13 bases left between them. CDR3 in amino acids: CASSPPLQEQYF. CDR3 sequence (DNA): TGTGCCAGCTCCCCCCCCCTCCAGGAGCAGTACTTC.

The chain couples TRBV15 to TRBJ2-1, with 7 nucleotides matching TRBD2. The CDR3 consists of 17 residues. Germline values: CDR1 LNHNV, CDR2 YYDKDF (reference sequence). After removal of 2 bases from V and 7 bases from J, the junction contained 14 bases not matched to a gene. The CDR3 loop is CATSRNLAEPLQNEQFF. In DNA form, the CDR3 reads TGTGCCACCAGCAGAAACCTAGCGGAACCTCTACAGAATGAGCAGTTCTTC.

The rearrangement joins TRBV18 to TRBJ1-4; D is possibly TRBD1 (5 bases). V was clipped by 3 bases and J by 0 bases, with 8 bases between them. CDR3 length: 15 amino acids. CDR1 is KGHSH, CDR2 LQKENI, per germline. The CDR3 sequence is CASSPSGSTNEKLFF. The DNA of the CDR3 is TGTGCCAGCTCACCTTCAGGGTCAACTAATGAAAAACTGTTTTTT.

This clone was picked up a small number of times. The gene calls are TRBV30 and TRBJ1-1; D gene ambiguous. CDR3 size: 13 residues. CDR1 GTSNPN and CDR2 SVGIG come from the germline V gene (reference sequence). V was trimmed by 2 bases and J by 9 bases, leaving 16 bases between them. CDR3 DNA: TGTGCCTGGAGTACAGAGCTCCAACCGAAAGCTTTCTTT. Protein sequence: CAWSTELQPKAFF.

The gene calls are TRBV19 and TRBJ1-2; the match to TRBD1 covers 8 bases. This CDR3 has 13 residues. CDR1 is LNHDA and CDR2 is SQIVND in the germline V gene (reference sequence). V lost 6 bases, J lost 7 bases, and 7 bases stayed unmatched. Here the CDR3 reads CASSFQDRVGYTF. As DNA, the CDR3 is TGTGCCAGTAGCTTTCAGGACAGGGTTGGCTACACCTTC.

The CDR3 coding sequence is TGTGCCAGCTCATCACTCCCCGGGACAGAATACTATGGCTACACCTTC. Its translation is CASSSLPGTEYYGYTF. The chain joins TRBV18 to TRBJ1-2, with 7 bases aligning to TRBD1. The CDR3 has 16 residues. Germline lookup yields CDR1 KGHSH and CDR2 LQKENI. V was pared by 5 bases and J by 3 bases, with 12 bases of the junction left unmatched.

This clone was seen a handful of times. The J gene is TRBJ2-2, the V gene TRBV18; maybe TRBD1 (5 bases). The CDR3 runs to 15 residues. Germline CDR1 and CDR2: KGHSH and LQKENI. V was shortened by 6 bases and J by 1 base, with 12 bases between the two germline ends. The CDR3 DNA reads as TGTGCCAGCTCCCCCGACAGACTGAACACCGGGGAGCTGTTTTTT. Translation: CASSPDRLNTGELFF. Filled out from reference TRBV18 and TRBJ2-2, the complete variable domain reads NAGVMQNPRHLVRRRGQEARLRCSPMKGHSHVYWYRQLPEEGLKFMVYLQKENIIDESGMPKERFSAEFPKEGPSILRIQQVVRGDSAAYFCASSPDRLNTGELFFGEGSRLTVL.

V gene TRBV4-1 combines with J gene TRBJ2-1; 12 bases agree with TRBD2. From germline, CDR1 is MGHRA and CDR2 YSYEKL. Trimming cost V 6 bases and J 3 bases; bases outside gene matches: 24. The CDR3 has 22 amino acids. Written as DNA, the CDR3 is TGCGCCAGCAGGCGACAGTTTCATCAGGGGACTAGCGGGCGTCGGTTCTACAATGAGCAGTTCTTC. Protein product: CASRRQFHQGTSGRRFYNEQFF.

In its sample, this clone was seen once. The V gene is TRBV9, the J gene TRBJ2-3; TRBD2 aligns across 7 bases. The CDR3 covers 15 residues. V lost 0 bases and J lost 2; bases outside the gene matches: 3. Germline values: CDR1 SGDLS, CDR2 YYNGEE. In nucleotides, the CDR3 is TGTGCCAGCAGCGTAGAGGGGAGGGCCACAGATACGCAGTATTTT. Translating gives CASSVEGRATDTQYF.

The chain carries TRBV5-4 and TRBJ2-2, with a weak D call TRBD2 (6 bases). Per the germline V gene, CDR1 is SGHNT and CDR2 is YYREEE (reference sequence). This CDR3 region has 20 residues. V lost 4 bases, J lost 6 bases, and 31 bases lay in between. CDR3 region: CASSANLRDVTSLRAGELFF. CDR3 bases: TGTGCCAGCAGCGCCAATCTTCGGGACGTAACTAGCCTTCGCGCCGGGGAGCTGTTTTTT.

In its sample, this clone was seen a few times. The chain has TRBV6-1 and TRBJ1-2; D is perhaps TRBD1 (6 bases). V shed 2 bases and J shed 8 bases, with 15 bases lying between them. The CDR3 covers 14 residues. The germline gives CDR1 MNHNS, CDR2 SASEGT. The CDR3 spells CASSESINREGYTF. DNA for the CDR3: TGTGCCAGCAGTGAATCCATAAACAGGGAGGGCTACACCTTC.